A single sample is the source of the 8 T cell receptor beta chains below, sequenced in a study of CD8+ T cells in alopecia areata. Extracted RNA was reverse transcribed into cDNA, the sequencing template. Produced via immunoSEQ multiplex PCR; TCRdb's table is partial and in-frame only. The sample contains 90,000 to 120,000 clones, 50% to 60% of which appear only once. Sequenced: NKG2D-low CD8+ T cells sorted from blood. The receptors come from a human donor with alopecia areata.

The V call is TRBV6-5, the J call TRBJ2-3; D gene uncertain. The CDR3 loop spans 10 amino acids. Trimming left V 7 bases short and J 5 bases short, with 4 bases between. Germline V gives CDR1 MNHEY, CDR2 SVGAGI. The CDR3 loop is CASTGDTQYF. The CDR3 DNA reads as TGTGCCAGCACCGGAGATACGCAGTATTTT.

This clone has a single count. V and J are TRBV13 and TRBJ2-7; 9 bases are a match to TRBD1. J was trimmed by 9 bases and V by 7 bases; bases with no gene match: 7. The CDR3 runs 12 residues. Germline assignment: CDR1 PRHDT and CDR2 FYEKMQ (reference sequence). CDR3 in amino acids: CASMGQGSVQYF. The CDR3 nucleotides read TGTGCCAGCATGGGACAGGGTAGCGTGCAGTACTTC.

The chain has TRBV2 and TRBJ1-4; 10 nucleotides agree with TRBD1. The CDR3 totals 15 residues. Trimming at V came to 6 bases and at J to 7 bases, leaving 8 bases not matched to a gene. Per the germline V gene, CDR1 is SNHLY and CDR2 is FYNNEI. This CDR3 reads CASRARDRGLEKLFF. Here the CDR3 DNA reads TGTGCCAGCAGAGCCAGGGACAGGGGACTTGAAAAACTGTTTTTT.

The V and J genes are TRBV7-9 and TRBJ2-5; weak D call: TRBD1 (5 bases). Germline loops: CDR1 SEHNR, CDR2 FQNEAQ (reference sequence). Trimming pared 5 bases from V and 1 base from J, leaving 11 bases between. CDR3 size: 14 residues. The DNA for the CDR3 is TGTGCCAGCAGCCCGCAGGGTTTCCAAGAGACCCAGTACTTC. It translates to CASSPQGFQETQYF.

The V call is TRBV28, the J call TRBJ2-2; the D gene is possibly TRBD1 (6 bases). V was trimmed by 6 bases and J by 4 bases, leaving 12 bases between them. This CDR3 has 14 amino acids. CDR1 is MDHEN and CDR2 is SYDVKM in the germline V gene. The DNA of the CDR3 is TGTGCCAGCAGGTGGGACATCTCCACCGGGGAGCTGTTTTTT. The encoded protein is CASRWDISTGELFF. Complete variable domain (other parts from reference TRBV28 and TRBJ2-2): DVKVTQSSRYLVKRTGEKVFLECVQDMDHENMFWYRQDPGLGLRLIYFSYDVKMKEKGDIPEGYSVSREKKERFSLILESASTNQTSMYLCASRWDISTGELFFGEGSRLTVL.

V is TRBV5-1 and J is TRBJ1-1; D gene ambiguous. Per germline, CDR1 SGHRS and CDR2 YFSETQ. V was cut by 0 bases and J by 4 bases, with 10 bases left in between. The CDR3 covers 14 residues. CDR3 amino acids: CASSLAPGATEAFF. The CDR3 nucleotides are TGCGCCAGCAGCTTGGCCCCGGGAGCCACTGAAGCTTTCTTT.

This clone was seen more than once but under ten times. This rearrangement joins TRBV21-1 to TRBJ1-1. TRBV21-1 has pseudogene status. The CDR3 is made up of 14 amino acids. The CDR3 here is CASSRGGGRTEAFF. The CDR3 DNA follows: TGTGCCAGCAGCAGGGGGGGTGGTAGGACTGAAGCTTTCTTT.

The chain links TRBV2 to TRBJ1-2; D is possibly TRBD1 (5 bases). Germline V CDR1 and CDR2: SNHLY, FYNNEI. The CDR3 has 13 amino acids. V was trimmed by 6 bases and J by 8 bases, leaving 16 bases between them. CDR3 DNA sequence: TGTGCCAGCAGGGGGCGACCTACGGGAGGCTACACCTTC. Its protein product is CASRGRPTGGYTF.